Reported below is one TCR beta chain. The CDR3 consists of 12 residues. The V segment lost 6 bases and the J segment 7 bases; nucleotides outside the gene matches: 6. Germline values: CDR1 SQVTM, CDR2 ANQGSEA. This sample is drawn from a study of blood T cell repertoires in COVID-19. Overall study: T cells, B-cell-depleted T cells, or PBMCs provided the cDNA or gDNA that served as material.

Here immunoSEQ multiplex PCR was the method, and the copy in TCRdb shows in-frame clones only, minus some. The sample holds about 170,000 clones, around 91% seen once. Enrollees, about 18 to 90 years old, lived in approximately 25 US areas. The clonotype comes from a woman between 18 and 29 years old who had recovered from COVID-19. Sequencing was performed on PBMCs or T cells enriched from blood (not recorded which). The chain carries TRBV29-1 and TRBJ2-7, with TRBD2 matching over 10 bases. DNA for the CDR3: TGCAGCGTAGCGGGGGGGACTAAAGAGCAGTACTTC. It is translated as CSVAGGTKEQYF.